This T cell receptor (beta chain) was documented in a study of T cell repertoires in cytomegalovirus infection (dated by TCRdb to 2018 to 2020). The study in broad terms: The HLA type of each donor mattered for the analysis, because public TCR beta signatures pointed to carriage of CMV infection along with the matching HLA type. Study-level results and caveats: Cumulative frequency of public TCR beta family members discriminated carriers of CMV infection plus the relevant HLA type in this cohort and an independent roughly 330-donor cohort. The ex vivo response was dominated by HLA-C-restricted CMV-specific TCR beta clonotypes, and the single most frequent clonotype in two of eight donors was supplied by these HLA-C-restricted clonotypes.

The instrument was an Illumina HiSeq 1500. TCRdb reprocessing: public reads trimmed at Q25 with fastp, clones called with MiXCR, in-frame beta chains kept. Here each entry gathers all rows of one CDR3 protein and keeps the most common genes and DNA. The sample table lists about 140,000 distinct CDR3 sequences, roughly 6% of them with a count of one. Approximately 18% of the sample comes from the top ten. Trimming removed 6 bases from V and 7 bases from J; the gene matches leave 6 bases unexplained. Reading the germline V gene gives CDR1 MNHEY and CDR2 SVGEGT. The CDR3 has 12 amino acids, counting the end cysteine and phenylalanine. The retained sequence is limited to the CDR3, 36 bases, with the frame set at the first base. This clonotype was detected many times. Its target antigen remains unknown. No qualities accompany the bases; no much larger clone lies one base away.

The sequencing input was PBMCs. The chain is assembled from TRBV6-2 or TRBV6-3 and TRBJ2-7, and 7 bases in between align with TRBD1. The TCR comes from a human donor in good health (CMV status not recorded). Some clones in this sample may be carry-over from other donors' samples. Here the CDR3 is given as CASRQGPGEQYF. The DNA is TGTGCCAGCAGACAGGGGCCGGGGGAGCAGTACTTC.